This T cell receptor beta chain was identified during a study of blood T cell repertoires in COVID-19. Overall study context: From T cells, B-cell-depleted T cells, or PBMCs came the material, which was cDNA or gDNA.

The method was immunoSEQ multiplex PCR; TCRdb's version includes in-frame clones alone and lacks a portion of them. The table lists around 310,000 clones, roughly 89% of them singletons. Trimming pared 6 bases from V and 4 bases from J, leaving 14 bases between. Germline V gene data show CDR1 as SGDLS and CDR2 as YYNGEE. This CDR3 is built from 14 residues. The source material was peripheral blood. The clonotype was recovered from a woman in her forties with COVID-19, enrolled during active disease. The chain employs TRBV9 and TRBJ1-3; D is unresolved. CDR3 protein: CASMRAETGNTIYF. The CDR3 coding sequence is TGTGCCAGCATGAGGGCTGAAACGGGAAACACCATATATTTT. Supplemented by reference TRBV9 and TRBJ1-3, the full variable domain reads DSGVTQTPKHLITATGQRVTLRCSPRSGDLSVYWYQQSLDQGLQFLIQYYNGEERAKGNILERFSAQQFPDLHSELNLSSLELGDSALYFCASMRAETGNTIYFGEGSWLTVV.